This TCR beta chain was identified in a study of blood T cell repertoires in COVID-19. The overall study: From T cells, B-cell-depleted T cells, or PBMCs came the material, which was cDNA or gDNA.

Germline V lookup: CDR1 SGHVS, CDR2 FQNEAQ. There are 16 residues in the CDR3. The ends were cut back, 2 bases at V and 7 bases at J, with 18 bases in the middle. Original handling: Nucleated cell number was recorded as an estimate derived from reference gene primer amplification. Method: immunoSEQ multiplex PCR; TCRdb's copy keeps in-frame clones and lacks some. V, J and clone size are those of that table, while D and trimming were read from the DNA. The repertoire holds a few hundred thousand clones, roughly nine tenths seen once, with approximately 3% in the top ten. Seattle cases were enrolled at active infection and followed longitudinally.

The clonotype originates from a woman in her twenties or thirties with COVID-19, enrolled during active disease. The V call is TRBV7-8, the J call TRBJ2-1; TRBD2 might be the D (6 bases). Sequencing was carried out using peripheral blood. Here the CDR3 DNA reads TGTGCCAGCAGCTTAACCGTCGCGGGGTGGGAGAATGAGCAGTTCTTC. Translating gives CASSLTVAGWENEQFF.